This T cell receptor (beta chain) was found in a study of neurological immune-mediated disorders. Study-wide background: Multiple sclerosis patients (n ≈ 34) included some 30 with relapsing-remitting and 3 with secondary progressive disease.

The cDNA came from 5'RACE, which used 10-nucleotide random UMIs. Via MiXCR, TCRdb re-called the 5' RACE reads, giving one row per CDR3 protein. The sample yields tens of thousands of distinct CDR3 sequences, less than 2.5% seen once. This clonotype was observed a few times. The target antigen is unknown. A much larger clone is a single base away; this may be a read error. From germline, CDR1 is SGHKS and CDR2 YYEKEE (reference sequence). The CDR3 is 16 amino acids. Study findings and constraints: Grouping of repertoires by phylogeny put those of 18 of 34 multiple sclerosis patients into a single related-CDR3 cluster, a possible signature. The level of TCR clonal expansion was highest in patients with HTLV-1-associated myelopathy and lowest in multiple sclerosis, where it fell below the level seen in healthy controls.

The sequencing sample was made of PBMCs. The source is a man in his fifties with multiple sclerosis. This chain links TRBV5-5 with TRBJ1-3, with D possibly being TRBD1 (5 bases). In nucleotides, the CDR3 is TGTGCCAGCCAACGTTTAGGACACCACTCTGGAAACACCATGTATTTT. Amino acids: CASQRLGHHSGNTMYF. Based on the CDR3 plus reference TRBV5-5 and TRBJ1-3, the full variable domain is DAGVTQSPTHLIKTRGQQVTLRCSPISGHKSVSWYQQVLGQGPQFIFQYYEKEERGRGNFPDRFSARQFPNYSSELNVNALLLGDSALYLCASQRLGHHSGNTMYFGEGSWLTVV.